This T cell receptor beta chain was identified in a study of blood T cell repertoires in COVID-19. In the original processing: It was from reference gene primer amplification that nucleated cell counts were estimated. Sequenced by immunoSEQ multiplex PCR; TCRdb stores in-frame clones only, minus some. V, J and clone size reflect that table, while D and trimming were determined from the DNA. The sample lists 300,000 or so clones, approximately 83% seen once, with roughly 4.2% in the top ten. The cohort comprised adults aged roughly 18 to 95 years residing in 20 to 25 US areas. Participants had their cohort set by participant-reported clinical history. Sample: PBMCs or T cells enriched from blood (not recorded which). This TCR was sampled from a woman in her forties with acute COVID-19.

The CDR3 DNA reads as TGTGCCAGCTCTTCAGGGACTAATGAAAAACTGTTTTTT. Amino acid sequence: CASSSGTNEKLFF. The chain couples TRBV4-2 to TRBJ1-4, with D perhaps matching TRBD1 (5 bases). V was shortened by 8 bases and J by 2 bases, with 9 bases between the two germline ends. Germline CDR1 and CDR2: LGHNA and YNFKEQ. The CDR3 sequence is 13 residues long.